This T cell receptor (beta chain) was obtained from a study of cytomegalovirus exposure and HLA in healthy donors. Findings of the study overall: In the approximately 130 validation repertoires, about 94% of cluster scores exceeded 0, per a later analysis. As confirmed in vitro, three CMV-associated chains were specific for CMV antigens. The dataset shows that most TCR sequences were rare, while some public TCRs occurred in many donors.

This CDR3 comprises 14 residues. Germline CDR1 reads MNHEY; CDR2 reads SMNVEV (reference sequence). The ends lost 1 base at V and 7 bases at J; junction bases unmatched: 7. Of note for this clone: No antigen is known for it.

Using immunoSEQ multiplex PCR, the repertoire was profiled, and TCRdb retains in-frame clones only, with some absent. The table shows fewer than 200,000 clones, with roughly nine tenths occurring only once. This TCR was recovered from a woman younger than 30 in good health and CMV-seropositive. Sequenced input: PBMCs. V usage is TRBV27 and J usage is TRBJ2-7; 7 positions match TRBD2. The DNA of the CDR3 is TGTGCCAGCAGTTTATTCGCGGGAGTACGGGAGCAGTACTTC. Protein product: CASSLFAGVREQYF.